The 3 T cell receptor beta chains reported below all come from one sample, sequenced in a study of response to subunit inactivated influenza vaccine. Each CDR3 protein is one row after TCRdb ran MiXCR on the RT-PCR reads. The table records approximately 300,000 distinct CDR3 sequences, around 22% of them present only once. The sample was PBMCs from blood, taken about 19 months after vaccination. These receptors originate from a man between 50 and 75 years old who received an inactivated influenza vaccine.

This clonotype was detected only a few times. The CDR3 region has the DNA TGTGCCAGCAGCCCGACAGTTCTCGACTCCCTCCACTTT. Translated, it gives CASSPTVLDSLHF. J is TRBJ1-6 and V is TRBV7-2; D possibly corresponds to TRBD1 (5 bases). Germline CDR1 SGHTA, CDR2 FQGNSA. The V and J ends lost 5 bases and 14 bases respectively, with 16 bases between them. The CDR3 loop spans 13 amino acids.

This sequence joins TRBV11-2 and TRBJ1-2, with D tentatively TRBD1 (5 bases). The CDR3 loop spans 16 amino acids. With 5 bases removed from V and 4 bases from J, the gap between germline ends came to 20 bases. Germline V gives CDR1 SGHAT, CDR2 FQNNGV. This CDR3 is CASSRSTGRQFYGYTF. The CDR3 DNA is TGTGCCAGCAGCCGCAGTACGGGACGTCAATTCTATGGCTACACCTTC.

The rearrangement links TRBV14 to TRBJ2-3; 7 bases fit TRBD1. The V segment lost 2 bases and the J segment 3 bases; nucleotides outside the gene matches: 5. The length of the CDR3 is 15 residues. Germline CDR1 SGHDN, CDR2 FVKESK. The CDR3 region is CASSQLTGKTDTQYF. The CDR3 DNA follows: TGTGCCAGCAGCCAATTGACAGGGAAGACAGATACGCAGTATTTT.